The 23 T cell receptor beta chains below all came from one sample that was sequenced in a study of T cell repertoires in cytomegalovirus infection. TCRdb independently ran MiXCR on the reads; one entry per CDR3 protein. The sample records about 260,000 distinct CDR3 sequences, roughly 13% being singletons. Material: PBMCs. Receptor source: a human donor in good health (CMV status not recorded). Some clones in this sample may be carry-over from other donors' samples.

This clonotype was detected a few times. The chain recombines TRBV6-5 with TRBJ1-4, with 8 positions matching TRBD1. Germline-derived CDR1 and CDR2 are MNHEY and SVGAGI. V shed 0 bases, J shed 7 bases, and the junction held 7 bases outside the gene matches. The CDR3 length is 16 residues. The CDR3 region is CASSYSMGTGREKLFF. The CDR3 DNA follows: TGTGCCAGCAGTTACTCGATGGGGACAGGACGTGAAAAACTGTTTTTT.

Details on this clonotype: This may arise from a read error, as a much more abundant clone is one base away. The rearrangement joins TRBV7-8 to TRBJ1-1; D is unclear. CDR3 size: 13 residues. V shed 0 bases and J shed 3 bases, with 5 bases lying between them. The germline V gene encodes CDR1 SGHVS and CDR2 FQNEAQ. The CDR3 here is CASSLAADTEAFF. The CDR3 nucleotides read TGTGCCAGCAGCTTAGCGGCGGACACTGAAGCTTTCTTT.

Regarding this clonotype: A read error may produce the germline difference seen at one junction end. The chain has TRBV6-1 and TRBJ2-3; D perhaps matches TRBD2 (6 bases). The CDR3 length is 16 residues. The germline gives CDR1 MNHNS, CDR2 SASEGT. The CDR3 region is CSSSELGGASTDTQYF. CDR3 in DNA: TGTTCCAGCAGTGAACTGGGCGGGGCTAGCACAGATACGCAGTATTTT.

This clonotype came up a few times. J is TRBJ1-1 and V is TRBV5-4; 10 bases line up with TRBD1. This CDR3 comprises 14 residues. Germline assignment: CDR1 SGHNT and CDR2 YYREEE (reference sequence). V trimming: 3 bases; J trimming: 6 bases; junction bases outside the gene matches: 5. This CDR3 reads CASSSTGGWSEAFF. The DNA for the CDR3 is TGTGCCAGCAGCTCGACAGGGGGCTGGTCTGAAGCTTTCTTT.

This clonotype was counted a few times. The V and J genes are TRBV6-5 and TRBJ2-6; unclear D gene. Germline loops: CDR1 MNHEY, CDR2 SVGAGI. Trimming removed 6 bases from V and 6 bases from J, with 6 bases in between. The CDR3 is made up of 12 amino acids. The chain's CDR3 is CASSSSANVLTF. As DNA, the CDR3 is TGTGCCAGCAGCTCATCGGCCAACGTCCTGACTTTC.

This clonotype occurred many times. The chain couples TRBV6-1 to TRBJ2-7, with 10 bases matching TRBD2. From germline, CDR1 is MNHNS and CDR2 SASEGT. The CDR3 runs to 15 residues. V lost 5 bases, J lost 3 bases, and 7 bases stayed unmatched. CDR3 region: CASSFTSGTYYEQYF. CDR3 in DNA: TGTGCCAGCAGTTTCACTAGCGGGACCTACTACGAGCAGTACTTC.

The chain has TRBV29-1 and TRBJ2-5; D possibly corresponds to TRBD1 (5 bases). Germline V gene data show CDR1 as SQVTM and CDR2 as ANQGSEA. The V end was cut by 4 bases, the J end by 3 bases, with 6 bases between. The CDR3 has 11 amino acids. The CDR3 loop is CSVVREETQYF. CDR3 coding DNA: TGCAGCGTTGTCAGGGAAGAGACCCAGTACTTC.

Many counts were recorded for this clonotype. V usage is TRBV6-5 and J usage is TRBJ2-7, with a weak D call TRBD2 (6 bases). V lost 0 bases, J lost 0 bases, and 9 bases lay in between. CDR3 length: 15 residues. Germline CDR1 and CDR2: MNHEY and SVGAGI. The CDR3 reads CASSYSRGSSYEQYF. CDR3 DNA sequence: TGTGCCAGCAGTTACTCTCGGGGGAGCTCCTACGAGCAGTACTTC.

The table lists this clonotype with a few counts. The gene calls are TRBV9 and TRBJ2-7, with D perhaps TRBD2 (5 bases). The V end was cut by 3 bases, the J end by 1 base, with 17 bases between. The CDR3 has 16 residues. Per the germline V gene, CDR1 is SGDLS and CDR2 is YYNGEE. The CDR3 loop is CASSDYPGGGSYEQYF. The CDR3 bases are TGTGCCAGCAGCGATTACCCGGGTGGCGGGTCCTACGAGCAGTACTTC.

This clonotype was counted at least ten times. V gene TRBV6-1 combines with J gene TRBJ2-1; maybe TRBD2 (5 bases). The germline V gene has CDR1 MNHNS and CDR2 SASEGT. This CDR3 comprises 14 residues. Trimming left V 3 bases short and J 4 bases short, with 10 bases between. The CDR3 DNA follows: TGTGCCAGCAGTGACCGGACTGTATACAATGAGCAGTTCTTC. Its protein product is CASSDRTVYNEQFF.

The genes are TRBV6-4 and TRBJ2-6; D is perhaps TRBD2 (6 bases). Germline values: CDR1 MRHNA, CDR2 SNTAGT. The CDR3 spans 16 residues. V was trimmed by 0 bases and J by 2 bases, leaving 8 bases between them. CDR3: CASSDSGGTGANVLTF. In nucleotides, the CDR3 is TGTGCCAGCAGTGACTCTGGGGGGACTGGGGCCAACGTCCTGACTTTC.

This clonotype has ten or more counts. This chain uses TRBV7-8 with TRBJ2-3, with D perhaps matching TRBD1 or TRBD2 (5 bases each). V lost 2 bases and J 3 bases, leaving 9 bases between the germline ends. The germline V gene encodes CDR1 SGHVS and CDR2 FQNEAQ. This CDR3 has 14 amino acids. The CDR3 sequence: CASSLFGTTDTQYF. CDR3 nucleotide sequence: TGTGCCAGCAGCTTATTCGGGACGACAGATACGCAGTATTTT. Using reference TRBV7-8 and TRBJ2-3 for the parts outside the CDR3, the full variable domain is GAGVSQSPRYKVAKRGQDVALRCDPISGHVSLFWYQQALGQGPEFLTYFQNEAQLDKSGLPSDRFFAERPEGSVSTLKIQRTQQEDSAVYLCASSLFGTTDTQYFGPGTRLTVL.

This clonotype was seen a few times. This sequence joins TRBV9 and TRBJ1-1; D remains unclear. Germline V gene lookup returns CDR1 SGDLS and CDR2 YYNGEE. The CDR3 loop spans 14 amino acids. Trimming cost V 0 bases and J 0 bases, with 6 bases left between them. CDR3 loop: CASSVEDLNTEAFF. Here the CDR3 DNA reads TGTGCCAGCAGCGTAGAAGACCTGAACACTGAAGCTTTCTTT.

The chain links TRBV9 to TRBJ2-1, with D unclear. V shed 2 bases and J shed 0 bases, with 6 bases lying between them. Per germline, CDR1 SGDLS and CDR2 YYNGEE. The length of the CDR3 is 14 residues. As DNA, the CDR3 is TGTGCCAGCAGCGTTTCCAGCTCCTACAATGAGCAGTTCTTC. Translation: CASSVSSSYNEQFF.

This clonotype appeared many times. The chain combines TRBV7-3 with TRBJ1-1; unclear D gene. Trimming took off 5 bases at V and 6 bases at J, with 13 bases between the two ends. The CDR3 runs to 13 residues. The germline V gene has CDR1 SGHTA and CDR2 FQGTGA. For the CDR3, the DNA is TGTGCCAGCAGCCGAGGTCTCGGGGCTGAAGCTTTCTTT. It translates to CASSRGLGAEAFF.

The chain links TRBV12-3 or TRBV12-4 to TRBJ2-1; possible D gene TRBD2, 6 bases. The CDR3 length is 14 residues. Trimming stripped 3 bases from V and 9 bases from J, with 15 bases between. The CDR3 coding sequence is TGTGCCAGCAGTTTCCAGCGGGTGGGGCGTGAGCAGTTCTTC. It translates to CASSFQRVGREQFF.

V usage is TRBV7-3 and J usage is TRBJ2-3; the match to TRBD2 covers 8 bases. CDR3 size: 13 residues. The germline V gene encodes CDR1 SGHTA and CDR2 FQGTGA. V shed 4 bases, J shed 6 bases, and the junction held 3 bases outside the gene matches. This CDR3 is CASSSPGGDTQYF. The CDR3 nucleotides are TGTGCCAGCAGCTCCCCGGGAGGGGATACGCAGTATTTT.

This clonotype was observed at least ten times. V and J are TRBV3-1 and TRBJ2-2; D is unresolved. Trimming left V 0 bases short and J 5 bases short, with 4 bases between. CDR1 is LGHDT and CDR2 is YNNKEL in the germline V gene (reference sequence). The CDR3 length is 13 residues. CDR3 loop: CASSQEGTGELFF. In DNA, the CDR3 is TGTGCCAGCAGCCAAGAGGGAACCGGGGAGCTGTTTTTT. The entire variable domain, with the rest obtained from reference TRBV3-1 and TRBJ2-2, is as follows: DTAVSQTPKYLVTQMGNDKSIKCEQNLGHDTMYWYKQDSKKFLKIMFSYNNKELIINETVPNRFSPKSPDKAHLNLHINSLELGDSAVYFCASSQEGTGELFFGEGSRLTVL.

This clonotype has only a few counts. The chain recombines TRBV10-3 with TRBJ2-7; D gene uncertain. The V end lost 3 bases, the J end lost 4 bases, and 7 bases lay between the germline ends. This CDR3 contains 12 residues. Germline assignment: CDR1 ENHRY and CDR2 SYGVKD. CDR3 nucleotide sequence: TGTGCCATCAGTGAAGATGGTTACGAGCAGTACTTC. This sequence encodes CAISEDGYEQYF.

In its sample, this clonotype was seen many times. This chain uses TRBV7-3 with TRBJ2-1; no reliable D call. V lost 5 bases to trimming and J lost 10 bases, with 15 bases between them. The CDR3 loop spans 13 amino acids. Germline CDR1 reads SGHTA; CDR2 reads FQGTGA. CDR3 in amino acids: CASSPWPTSEQFF. In DNA form, the CDR3 reads TGTGCCAGCAGCCCCTGGCCTACGTCGGAGCAGTTCTTC.

There are many counts of this clonotype. The chain recombines TRBV27 with TRBJ2-7; D tentatively reads TRBD1 or TRBD2 (5 bases each). V shed 5 bases and J shed 5 bases, with 10 bases lying between them. This CDR3 is built from 12 residues. Germline V gene data show CDR1 as MNHEY and CDR2 as SMNVEV (reference sequence). As DNA, the CDR3 is TGTGCCAGCAGTGCCCTGGGGGACGAGCAGTACTTC. It encodes CASSALGDEQYF.

This clonotype was detected only a few times. The V gene is TRBV27, the J gene TRBJ1-2; 8 bases match TRBD1. V shed 3 bases and J 4 bases; nucleotides not matched to a gene: 7. Per the germline V gene, CDR1 is MNHEY and CDR2 is SMNVEV (reference sequence). CDR3 length: 15 residues. CDR3 sequence (DNA): TGTGCCAGCAGTTTCGGCCCTGACAGGGGCTATGGCTACACCTTC. Its translation: CASSFGPDRGYGYTF.

Many counts were recorded for this clonotype. CDR3 nucleotide sequence: TGTGCCATCAGTGAGTCGCCGGATCTAGGTTCCTACGAGCAGTACTTC. This gives the protein CAISESPDLGSYEQYF. The gene calls are TRBV10-3 and TRBJ2-7; D not resolved. Between the trimmed V and J ends, which lost 0 bases and 1 base, there was a span of 13 bases. This CDR3 contains 16 residues. Germline V CDR1 and CDR2: ENHRY, SYGVKD.